The present entry profiles one T cell receptor (beta chain) with its context. The source of the sample is a study of blood T cell repertoires in COVID-19. Overall study: COVID-19 samples collected from the United States, Italy and Spain covered acute and convalescent phases. PBMCs, B-cell-depleted T cells, or T cells provided the cDNA or gDNA that made up the material.

The germline CDR1 and CDR2 sequences are GTSNPN and SVGIG (reference sequence). V lost 3 bases to trimming and J lost 3 bases; unmatched junction nucleotides: 4. The CDR3 runs to 15 residues. During active infection, Seattle patients enrolled and were then monitored through disease. Original methodology: Counts of nucleated cells, estimated from reference gene primer amplification, were obtained. The repertoire was sequenced with immunoSEQ multiplex PCR; TCRdb's copy has only in-frame clones and lacks some. V and J calls and clone size are those listed in that table; D and trimming were worked out from the DNA. The data contain fewer than 350,000 clones, 90% of them seen just once; the ten biggest clones take up approximately 7.5%.

This sequence joins TRBV30 and TRBJ2-1; TRBD2 aligns across 11 bases. This TCR came from a woman in her thirties with COVID-19, enrolled during active disease. Sample: peripheral blood. CDR3 sequence (DNA): TGTGCCTGGAGCACTAGCGGGGGTATCTACAATGAGCAGTTCTTC. Amino acid sequence: CAWSTSGGIYNEQFF.